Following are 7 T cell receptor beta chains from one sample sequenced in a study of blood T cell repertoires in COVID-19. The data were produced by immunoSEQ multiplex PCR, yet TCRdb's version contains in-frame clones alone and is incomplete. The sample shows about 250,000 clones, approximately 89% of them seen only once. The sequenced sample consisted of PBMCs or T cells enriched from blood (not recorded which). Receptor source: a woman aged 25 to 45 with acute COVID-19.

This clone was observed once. The CDR3 loop is CASSLDPNRGQETQYF. The CDR3 DNA reads TGTGCCAGCAGCTTAGATCCGAACAGGGGGCAAGAGACCCAGTACTTC. The rearrangement joins TRBV11-2 to TRBJ2-5, with 8 bases that match TRBD1. With 0 bases clipped from V and 2 bases from J, the junction kept 5 bases outside the gene matches. The CDR3 is made up of 16 amino acids. The germline gives CDR1 SGHAT, CDR2 FQNNGV.

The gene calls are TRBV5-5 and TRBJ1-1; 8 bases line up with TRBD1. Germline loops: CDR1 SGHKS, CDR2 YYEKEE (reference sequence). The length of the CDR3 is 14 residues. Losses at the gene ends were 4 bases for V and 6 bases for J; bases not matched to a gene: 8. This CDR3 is CASSLRDRFPEAFF. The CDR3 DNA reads TGTGCCAGCAGCCTCCGGGACAGGTTTCCTGAAGCTTTCTTT.

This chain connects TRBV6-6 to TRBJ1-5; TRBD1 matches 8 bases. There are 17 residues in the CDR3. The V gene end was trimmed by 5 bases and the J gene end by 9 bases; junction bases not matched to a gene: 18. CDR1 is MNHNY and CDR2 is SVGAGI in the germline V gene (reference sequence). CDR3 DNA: TGTGCCAGCAGTCTTAATCAAGGATCGGACAGGGTGAGGCCCCAGCATTTT. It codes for CASSLNQGSDRVRPQHF.

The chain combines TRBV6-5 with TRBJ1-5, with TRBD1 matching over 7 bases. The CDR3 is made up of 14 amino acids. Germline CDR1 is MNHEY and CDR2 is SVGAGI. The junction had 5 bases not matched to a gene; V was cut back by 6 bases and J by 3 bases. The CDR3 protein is CASRPDRLNQPQHF. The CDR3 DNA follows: TGTGCCAGCAGGCCGGACAGGCTCAATCAGCCCCAGCATTTT.

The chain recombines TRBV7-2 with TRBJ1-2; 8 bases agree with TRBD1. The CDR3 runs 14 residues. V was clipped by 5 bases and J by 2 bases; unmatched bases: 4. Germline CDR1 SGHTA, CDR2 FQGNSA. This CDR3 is CASSIGQGNYGYTF. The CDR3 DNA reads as TGTGCCAGCAGCATCGGACAGGGCAACTATGGCTACACCTTC.

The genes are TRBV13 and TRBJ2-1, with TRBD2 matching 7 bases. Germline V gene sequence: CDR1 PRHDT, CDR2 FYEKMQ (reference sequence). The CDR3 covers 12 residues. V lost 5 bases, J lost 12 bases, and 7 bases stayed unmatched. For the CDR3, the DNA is TGTGCCAGCAGCCAAAGGGGCGGGGGGCAGTTCTTC. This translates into CASSQRGGGQFF.

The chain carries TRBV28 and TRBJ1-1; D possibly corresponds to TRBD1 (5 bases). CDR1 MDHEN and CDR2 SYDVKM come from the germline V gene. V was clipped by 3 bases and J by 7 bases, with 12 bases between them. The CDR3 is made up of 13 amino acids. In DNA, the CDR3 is TGTGCCAGCAGTTTGGGCCCCGGGGGTGAAGCTTTCTTT. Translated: CASSLGPGGEAFF.